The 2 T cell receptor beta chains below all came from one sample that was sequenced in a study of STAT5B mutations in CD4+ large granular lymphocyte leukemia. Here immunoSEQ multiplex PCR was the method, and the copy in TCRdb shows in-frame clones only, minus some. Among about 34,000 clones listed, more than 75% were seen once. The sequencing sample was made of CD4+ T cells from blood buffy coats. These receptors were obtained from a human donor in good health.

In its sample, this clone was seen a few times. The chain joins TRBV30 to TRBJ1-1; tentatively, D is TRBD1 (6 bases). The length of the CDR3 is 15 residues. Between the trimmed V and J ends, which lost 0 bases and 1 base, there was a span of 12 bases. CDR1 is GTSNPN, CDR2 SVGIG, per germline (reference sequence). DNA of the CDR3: TGTGCCTGGAGTGTACGAGGGACAAAGAACACTGAAGCTTTCTTT. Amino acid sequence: CAWSVRGTKNTEAFF.

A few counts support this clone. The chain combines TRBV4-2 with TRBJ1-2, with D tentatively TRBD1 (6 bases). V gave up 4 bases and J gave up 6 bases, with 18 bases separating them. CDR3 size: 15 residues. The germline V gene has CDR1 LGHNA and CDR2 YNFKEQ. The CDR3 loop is CASSRGPGREDGYTF. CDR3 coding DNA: TGTGCCAGCAGCCGGGGGCCGGGTAGGGAAGATGGCTACACCTTC.